What follows are 18 T cell receptor beta chains derived from one specimen sequenced in a study of cytomegalovirus exposure and HLA in healthy donors. PCR employed 60 Vbeta and 13 Jbeta primers. Method: immunoSEQ multiplex PCR; TCRdb's copy keeps in-frame clones and lacks some. The sample lists about 65,000 clones; 80% were seen once. The sequencing sample was made of PBMCs. All receptors come from a woman aged 30 to 39 in good health and CMV-seronegative.

The chain employs TRBV10-2 and TRBJ1-5; D is perhaps TRBD1 (6 bases). The CDR3 contains 14 residues. V dropped 3 bases and J dropped 3 bases, with 9 bases sitting between them. From germline, CDR1 is WSHSY and CDR2 SAAADI. Here the CDR3 DNA reads TGCGCCAGCAGTGAACAGGGACCCAATCAGCCCCAGCATTTT. As protein: CASSEQGPNQPQHF.

This clone has a single count. V and J are TRBV29-1 and TRBJ2-1; perhaps TRBD2 as D (6 bases). This CDR3 has 14 residues. Trimming took off 6 bases at V and 2 bases at J, with 14 bases between the two ends. Germline V CDR1 and CDR2: SQVTM, ANQGSEA. The CDR3 loop reads CSVPSEGAYNEQFF. CDR3 nucleotide sequence: TGCAGCGTCCCCTCGGAGGGAGCCTACAATGAGCAGTTCTTC.

This chain links TRBV16 with TRBJ1-1; D call uncertain. CDR3 length: 12 residues. Trimming removed 2 bases at V and 7 bases at J, with 8 bases between. Germline values: CDR1 KGHSY, CDR2 FQNENV. DNA for the CDR3: TGTGCCAGCAGCCAAGCGTTCAATGAAGCTTTCTTT. Protein: CASSQAFNEAFF.

The CDR3 coding sequence is TGTGCCAGCCCAGACAATGAGCAGTTCTTC. It encodes CASPDNEQFF. The chain uses TRBV12-1 and TRBJ2-1; the D call of TRBD1 is as the table states it, not checked on the DNA. TRBV12-1 corresponds to a pseudogene. The CDR3 runs 10 residues.

The J gene is TRBJ1-2, the V gene TRBV27, with D maybe TRBD1 (5 bases). Germline loops: CDR1 MNHEY, CDR2 SMNVEV (reference sequence). Trimming took 5 bases from V and 1 from J, leaving 8 bases between them. This CDR3 has 13 amino acids. The CDR3 DNA follows: TGTGCCAGCAGTCCGGGGGTTAACTATGGCTACACCTTC. Its protein product is CASSPGVNYGYTF.

The chain uses TRBV10-1 and TRBJ2-4, with D possibly being TRBD1 (6 bases). The CDR3 contains 13 residues. Trimming cost V 4 bases and J 7 bases, with 11 bases left between them. Germline CDR1 reads WNHNN; CDR2 reads SYGVQD (reference sequence). CDR3 sequence (DNA): TGCGCCAGCAGTGCAACCACAGGGAACATTCAGTACTTC. It translates to CASSATTGNIQYF.

This clone has only one observation. The chain combines TRBV28 with TRBJ1-2; D call uncertain. Trimming left V 7 bases short and J 1 base short, with 13 bases between. This CDR3 spans 14 amino acids. CDR1 and CDR2 from the germline V gene are MDHEN and SYDVKM. The CDR3 sequence: CASTGSYYNYGYTF. In DNA, the CDR3 is TGTGCCAGCACGGGGAGCTACTATAACTATGGCTACACCTTC.

The chain uses TRBV29-1 and TRBJ1-1; perhaps TRBD1 as D (5 bases). Trimming pared 0 bases from V and 5 bases from J, leaving 13 bases between. Germline values: CDR1 SQVTM, CDR2 ANQGSEA. The CDR3 runs to 14 residues. The CDR3 DNA reads TGCAGCGTTGAAGATCAAGAAAGGGGAACTGAAGCTTTCTTT. Translating it yields CSVEDQERGTEAFF.

The chain couples TRBV11-2 to TRBJ1-4; no reliable D call. Germline CDR1 reads SGHAT; CDR2 reads FQNNGV. V was pared by 2 bases and J by 2 bases, with 3 bases between. This CDR3 comprises 13 residues. CDR3 protein: CASSLTTNEKLFF. CDR3 DNA: TGTGCCAGCAGCTTAACTACTAATGAAAAACTGTTTTTT.

The chain carries TRBV27 and TRBJ2-7, with 12 positions matching TRBD2. The V segment lost 5 bases and the J segment 7 bases; nucleotides outside the gene matches: 6. The germline V gene has CDR1 MNHEY and CDR2 SMNVEV (reference sequence). This CDR3 is 14 amino acids long. CDR3 bases: TGTGCCAGCAGTGCTAGCGGGGGGGCGGGGGAGCAGTACTTC. Residues: CASSASGGAGEQYF.

This clone appeared a single time. The chain carries TRBV7-6 and TRBJ2-1; possible D gene TRBD1, 6 bases. Trimming cost V 5 bases and J 5 bases, with 16 bases left between them. The length of the CDR3 is 15 residues. The germline V gene has CDR1 SGHVS and CDR2 FNYEAQ. CDR3 in amino acids: CASSPLRQVDNEQFF. CDR3 nucleotides: TGTGCCAGCAGCCCTTTACGACAGGTAGACAATGAGCAGTTCTTC. Looking up the rest from reference TRBV7-6 and TRBJ2-1 gives the full variable domain: GAGVSQSPRYKVTKRGQDVALRCDPISGHVSLYWYRQALGQGPEFLTYFNYEAQQDKSGLPNDRFSAERPEGSISTLTIQRTEQRDSAMYRCASSPLRQVDNEQFFGPGTRLTVL.

There are a few counts of this clone. The J gene is TRBJ1-4, the V gene TRBV4-1; 7 positions agree with TRBD1. The germline CDR1 and CDR2 sequences are MGHRA and YSYEKL. The CDR3 has 16 residues. Trimming cost V 1 base and J 8 bases; bases outside gene matches: 10. CDR3 bases: TGCGCCAGCAGCCAAGGACAGGGTCCTGTTGGGGAAAAACTGTTTTTT. Its protein product is CASSQGQGPVGEKLFF.

The CDR3 nucleotides are TGTGCCAGCAGCTGGACCGGGACCGGGGGTGGCGAGCAGTACTTC. Amino acids: CASSWTGTGGGEQYF. V is TRBV7-9 and J is TRBJ2-7, with D possibly TRBD2 on 6 matching bases. CDR3 length: 15 residues. Between the trimmed V and J ends, which lost 4 bases and 6 bases, there was a span of 19 bases. Germline V gene sequence: CDR1 SEHNR, CDR2 FQNEAQ (reference sequence).

V usage is TRBV10-3 and J usage is TRBJ1-1; 8 bases are a match to TRBD1. This CDR3 has 17 residues. The germline CDR1 and CDR2 sequences are ENHRY and SYGVKD. After removal of 0 bases from V and 0 bases from J, the junction contained 6 bases not matched to a gene. The DNA of the CDR3 is TGTGCCATCAGTGAGTCCGCCGGGACAGGAGTGAACACTGAAGCTTTCTTT. Translating gives CAISESAGTGVNTEAFF.

V usage is TRBV28 and J usage is TRBJ1-1, with D possibly matching TRBD1 (6 bases). V shed 7 bases and J shed 4 bases, with 13 bases lying between them. Germline loops: CDR1 MDHEN, CDR2 SYDVKM. The CDR3 is made up of 13 amino acids. This CDR3 reads CASILQGFTEAFF. The CDR3 DNA follows: TGTGCCAGCATCCTACAGGGATTCACTGAAGCTTTCTTT.

V gene TRBV25-1 combines with J gene TRBJ1-1; possible D gene TRBD1, 6 bases. The CDR3 is 16 residues long. V lost 2 bases and J 5 bases, leaving 18 bases between the germline ends. Germline CDR1 reads MGHDK; CDR2 reads SYGVNS. The CDR3 loop is CASSELPRRRGTEAFF. The CDR3 DNA reads as TGTGCCAGCAGTGAACTACCCAGGCGAAGGGGGACTGAAGCTTTCTTT.

The chain couples TRBV10-2 to TRBJ2-1, with unresolved D. The germline V gene has CDR1 WSHSY and CDR2 SAAADI. This CDR3 contains 16 residues. The V and J ends lost 2 bases and 6 bases respectively, with 17 bases between them. The CDR3 here is CASSETGRRTRNEQFF. For the CDR3, the DNA is TGCGCCAGCAGTGAGACTGGGCGCCGCACCCGCAATGAGCAGTTCTTC.

The chain employs TRBV10-2 and TRBJ1-2; the D is unclear. V was pared by 4 bases and J by 5 bases, with 11 bases between. This CDR3 spans 13 amino acids. Germline values: CDR1 WSHSY, CDR2 SAAADI. The CDR3, as DNA: TGCGCCAGCAGTGGAGACCCAGCGTATGGCTACACCTTC. Encoded protein: CASSGDPAYGYTF.